This T cell receptor (beta chain) was obtained from a study of blood T cell repertoires in COVID-19. Study as a whole: From the United States, Italy and Spain came samples of acute and convalescent COVID-19. Sources were T cells, B-cell-depleted T cells, or PBMCs; the material itself was cDNA or gDNA.

This clone has just a few counts. In the original processing: Scientists estimated how many nucleated cells there were by amplifying reference gene primers. This table comes from immunoSEQ multiplex PCR, and its TCRdb copy is limited to in-frame clones, with some not included. V, J and clone size are taken as reported in that table, and D and trimming were inferred from the DNA itself. The sample contains hundreds of thousands of clones, approximately 88% of which appear only once. This CDR3 region has 12 residues. The germline gives CDR1 KGHDR, CDR2 SFDVKD. V lost 2 bases to trimming and J lost 4 bases, with 2 bases between them. Enrolled during active infection, Seattle patients were then followed longitudinally.

This rearrangement joins TRBV24-1 to TRBJ1-5; D is ambiguous. The TCR sequence derives from a woman under 40 with COVID-19, enrolled during active disease. The sequenced sample was peripheral blood. The CDR3 region has the DNA TGTGCCACCAGTGATTCTAATCAGCCCCAGCATTTT. This gives the protein CATSDSNQPQHF.